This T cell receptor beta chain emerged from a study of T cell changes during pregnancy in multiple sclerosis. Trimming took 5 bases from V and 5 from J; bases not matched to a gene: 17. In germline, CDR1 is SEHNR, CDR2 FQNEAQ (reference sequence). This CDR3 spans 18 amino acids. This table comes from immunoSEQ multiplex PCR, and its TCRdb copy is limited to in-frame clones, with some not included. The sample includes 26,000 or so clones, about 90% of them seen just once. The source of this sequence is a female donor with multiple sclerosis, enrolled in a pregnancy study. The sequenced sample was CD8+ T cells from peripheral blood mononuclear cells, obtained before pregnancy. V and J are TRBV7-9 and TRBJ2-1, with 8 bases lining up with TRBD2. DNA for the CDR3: TGTGCCAGCAGCCCTACCCCGGGTTGGCGGGAGGTTCACAATGAGCAGTTCTTC. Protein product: CASSPTPGWREVHNEQFF.